The present T cell receptor (beta chain) was sequenced within a study of T-cell memory formation after mild COVID-19. This CDR3 region has 14 residues. Germline CDR1 is LNHDA and CDR2 is SQIVND (reference sequence). Trimming cost V 5 bases and J 5 bases, with 13 bases left between them. Each CDR3 protein is one row after TCRdb ran MiXCR on the 5' RACE reads. The repertoire holds 200,000 to 250,000 distinct CDR3 sequences, with approximately 15% as singletons. What was sequenced was PBMCs or a T cell subset sorted from them (not recorded which). The chain couples TRBV19 to TRBJ1-5, with D possibly being TRBD1 (6 bases). This receptor was taken from an adult woman who had mild COVID-19 (a few samples of this study predate the infection). Cell type and time point are not known. CDR3 DNA sequence: TGTGCCAGTAGTTGGCAGGGGCCACATCAGCCCCAGCATTTT. As protein: CASSWQGPHQPQHF.